Listed below are T cell receptor beta chains from one sample, sequenced in a study of blood T cell repertoires in COVID-19. Only in-frame clones appear in the TCRdb table, and some are missing; sequencing was by immunoSEQ multiplex PCR. Of more than 250,000 clones listed, approximately 85% are singletons. The source material was peripheral blood. The receptors come from a middle-aged man with active or convalescent COVID-19. Both conserved end residues are part of each CDR3. Fields, in order: D gene, V gene, J gene, clone size, CDR3 protein, CDR3 DNA. The D gene is left open where the match is weak. Rows give clone size only sometimes, using once, few, many, or a class for an expanded clone.

D gene: TRBD2
V gene: TRBV28
J gene: TRBJ2-1
clone size: .
CDR3 protein: CASSPSGRVYNEQFF
CDR3 DNA: TGTGCCAGCAGTCCTAGCGGGAGGGTCTACAATGAGCAGTTCTTC

D gene: .
V gene: TRBV21-1
J gene: TRBJ2-2
clone size: .
CDR3 protein: CASSKGLLAGGNTGELFF
CDR3 DNA: TGTGCCAGCAGCAAGGGGTTACTAGCGGGAGGGAACACCGGGGAGCTGTTTTTT

D gene: .
V gene: TRBV6-5
J gene: TRBJ1-4
clone size: .
CDR3 protein: CASSYRGGAGEKLFF
CDR3 DNA: TGTGCCAGCAGTTACCGGGGGGGGGCTGGTGAAAAACTGTTTTTT

D gene: .
V gene: TRBV18
J gene: TRBJ2-1
clone size: once
CDR3 protein: CASSPPLGGDNEQFF
CDR3 DNA: TGTGCCAGCTCACCCCCTTTAGGGGGGGACAATGAGCAGTTCTTC

D gene: .
V gene: TRBV9
J gene: TRBJ1-2
clone size: .
CDR3 protein: CASSVGPLQGSKGYTF
CDR3 DNA: TGTGCCAGCAGCGTAGGCCCCCTACAGGGAAGTAAGGGCTACACCTTC

D gene: TRBD1
V gene: TRBV10-3
J gene: TRBJ1-3
clone size: few
CDR3 protein: CAISDRGFSGNTIYF
CDR3 DNA: TGTGCCATCAGCGACAGGGGCTTCTCTGGAAACACCATATATTTT

D gene: .
V gene: TRBV27
J gene: TRBJ2-5
clone size: .
CDR3 protein: CASSFPVQETQYF
CDR3 DNA: TGTGCCAGCAGTTTCCCGGTCCAAGAGACCCAGTACTTC

D gene: .
V gene: TRBV30
J gene: TRBJ2-3
clone size: .
CDR3 protein: CAWSVSGVRDTQYF
CDR3 DNA: TGTGCCTGGAGTGTATCGGGGGTTCGTGATACGCAGTATTTT

D gene: .
V gene: TRBV30
J gene: TRBJ1-2
clone size: .
CDR3 protein: CAWSDARAPRGYTF
CDR3 DNA: TGTGCCTGGAGCGACGCCCGAGCCCCGCGGGGCTACACCTTC

D gene: TRBD1
V gene: TRBV15
J gene: TRBJ1-1
clone size: few
CDR3 protein: CATSRDRRLNTEAFF
CDR3 DNA: TGTGCCACCAGCCGGGACAGAAGGTTGAACACTGAAGCTTTCTTT

D gene: TRBD1
V gene: TRBV6-5
J gene: TRBJ1-5
clone size: few
CDR3 protein: CASSLQGNSNQPQHF
CDR3 DNA: TGTGCCAGCAGTCTACAGGGGAATAGCAATCAGCCCCAGCATTTT

D gene: .
V gene: TRBV11-2
J gene: TRBJ2-7
clone size: .
CDR3 protein: CASSLVGLTGEQYF
CDR3 DNA: TGTGCCAGCAGCTTAGTGGGTCTAACGGGCGAGCAGTACTTC

D gene: TRBD2
V gene: TRBV10-3
J gene: TRBJ2-3
clone size: .
CDR3 protein: CAISEGGRMADTQYF
CDR3 DNA: TGTGCCATCAGTGAAGGCGGGAGGATGGCAGATACGCAGTATTTT

D gene: TRBD1
V gene: TRBV30
J gene: TRBJ1-3
clone size: .
CDR3 protein: CAWRPTGASGNTIYF
CDR3 DNA: TGTGCCTGGAGGCCAACAGGGGCCTCTGGAAACACCATATATTTT

D gene: TRBD1
V gene: TRBV28
J gene: TRBJ1-5
clone size: .
CDR3 protein: CASSFRGTGRGKNQPQHF
CDR3 DNA: TGTGCCAGCAGTTTTAGAGGGACAGGGAGGGGAAAGAATCAGCCCCAGCATTTT

D gene: TRBD1
V gene: TRBV7-8
J gene: TRBJ1-2
clone size: .
CDR3 protein: CASSLGGTDNYGYTF
CDR3 DNA: TGTGCCAGCAGCTTAGGGGGGACAGATAACTATGGCTACACCTTC

D gene: .
V gene: TRBV4-1
J gene: TRBJ1-2
clone size: .
CDR3 protein: CASSQESGYTF
CDR3 DNA: TGCGCCAGCAGCCAAGAATCGGGCTACACCTTC

D gene: TRBD1
V gene: TRBV7-9
J gene: TRBJ1-2
clone size: .
CDR3 protein: CASSFGDSLYGYTF
CDR3 DNA: TGTGCCAGCAGCTTCGGGGACAGCTTGTATGGCTACACCTTC

D gene: TRBD2
V gene: TRBV5-5
J gene: TRBJ2-7
clone size: .
CDR3 protein: CASSFGTRGTYEQYF
CDR3 DNA: TGTGCCAGCAGCTTCGGGACTAGAGGCACCTACGAGCAGTACTTC

D gene: .
V gene: TRBV27
J gene: TRBJ1-4
clone size: .
CDR3 protein: CASSHSRANEKLFF
CDR3 DNA: TGTGCCAGCAGTCACAGCCGTGCTAATGAAAAACTGTTTTTT

D gene: .
V gene: TRBV3-1/TRBV3-2
J gene: TRBJ2-7
clone size: .
CDR3 protein: CASSQEWLARGYEQYF
CDR3 DNA: TGTGCCAGCAGCCAAGAGTGGTTAGCCCGAGGATACGAGCAGTACTTC

D gene: TRBD1
V gene: TRBV19
J gene: TRBJ2-5
clone size: .
CDR3 protein: CASTKRTGGRETQYF
CDR3 DNA: TGTGCCAGTACCAAAAGGACAGGGGGCAGGGAGACCCAGTACTTC

D gene: .
V gene: TRBV7-9
J gene: TRBJ2-7
clone size: .
CDR3 protein: CASSSTGKDYEQYF
CDR3 DNA: TGTGCCAGCAGCTCGACAGGAAAGGACTACGAGCAGTACTTC

D gene: .
V gene: TRBV30
J gene: TRBJ1-4
clone size: .
CDR3 protein: CAWSGLSSTNEKLFF
CDR3 DNA: TGTGCCTGGAGTGGGCTCAGTTCAACTAATGAAAAACTGTTTTTT

D gene: .
V gene: TRBV3-1/TRBV3-2
J gene: TRBJ1-1
clone size: .
CDR3 protein: CASSHYSGGGRTEAFF
CDR3 DNA: TGTGCCAGCAGCCATTATTCCGGGGGAGGTCGAACTGAAGCTTTCTTT

D gene: .
V gene: TRBV28
J gene: TRBJ2-7
clone size: .
CDR3 protein: CASAKSAGYEQYF
CDR3 DNA: TGTGCCAGCGCCAAATCCGCCGGGTACGAGCAGTACTTC

D gene: .
V gene: TRBV4-1
J gene: TRBJ1-6
clone size: few
CDR3 protein: CASSPTHGSPLHF
CDR3 DNA: TGCGCCAGCAGTCCCACTCACGGGTCACCCCTCCACTTT

D gene: .
V gene: TRBV7-2
J gene: TRBJ2-5
clone size: .
CDR3 protein: CASSLAPWRNTWADF
CDR3 DNA: TGTGCCAGCAGCTTAGCTCCCTGGCGAAATACCTGGGCCGACTTC

D gene: .
V gene: TRBV20-1
J gene: TRBJ1-2
clone size: .
CDR3 protein: CLGGGLFGYTF
CDR3 DNA: TGCCTAGGCGGGGGGCTCTTTGGCTACACCTTC

D gene: .
V gene: TRBV10-1
J gene: TRBJ2-4
clone size: .
CDR3 protein: CASSDPRSFLAKNIQYF
CDR3 DNA: TGCGCCAGCAGTGATCCCAGGTCGTTTCTAGCCAAAAACATTCAGTACTTC

D gene: .
V gene: TRBV6-1
J gene: TRBJ1-3
clone size: .
CDR3 protein: CASSDRPNFGTIYF
CDR3 DNA: TGTGCCAGCAGTGACAGGCCCAATTTTGGCACCATATATTTT

D gene: TRBD2
V gene: TRBV10-3
J gene: TRBJ2-3
clone size: .
CDR3 protein: CAISATSGRASGTDTQYF
CDR3 DNA: TGTGCCATCAGCGCAACTAGCGGGAGGGCCTCTGGCACAGATACGCAGTATTTT

D gene: .
V gene: TRBV7-9
J gene: TRBJ1-1
clone size: .
CDR3 protein: CASSFPYRDTEAFF
CDR3 DNA: TGTGCCAGCAGCTTCCCTTACAGGGACACTGAAGCTTTCTTT

D gene: TRBD2
V gene: TRBV9
J gene: TRBJ2-7
clone size: .
CDR3 protein: CASSKIAGGSSYEQYF
CDR3 DNA: TGTGCCAGCAGCAAAATAGCGGGAGGGAGCTCCTACGAGCAGTACTTC

D gene: .
V gene: TRBV18
J gene: TRBJ2-6
clone size: .
CDR3 protein: CASSGASGANVLTF
CDR3 DNA: TGTGCCAGCTCTGGGGCCTCTGGGGCCAACGTCCTGACTTTC

D gene: .
V gene: TRBV7-9
J gene: TRBJ2-6
clone size: .
CDR3 protein: CASSAGANVLTF
CDR3 DNA: TGTGCCAGCAGCGCGGGGGCCAACGTCCTGACTTTC

D gene: TRBD1
V gene: TRBV2
J gene: TRBJ1-1
clone size: few
CDR3 protein: CASSEGGTAEAFF
CDR3 DNA: TGTGCCAGCAGTGAAGGTGGGACAGCTGAAGCTTTCTTT

D gene: .
V gene: TRBV30
J gene: TRBJ1-1
clone size: .
CDR3 protein: CAWSVAAEAFF
CDR3 DNA: TGTGCCTGGAGTGTCGCGGCTGAAGCTTTCTTT

D gene: .
V gene: TRBV29-1
J gene: TRBJ1-1
clone size: .
CDR3 protein: CSVVGATEAFF
CDR3 DNA: TGCAGCGTTGTGGGGGCCACTGAAGCTTTCTTT

D gene: TRBD2
V gene: TRBV18
J gene: TRBJ2-1
clone size: .
CDR3 protein: CASSPLAGGLSEQFF
CDR3 DNA: TGTGCCAGCTCACCCCTAGCGGGAGGATTAAGTGAGCAGTTCTTC

D gene: .
V gene: TRBV5-1
J gene: TRBJ1-2
clone size: .
CDR3 protein: CASSPGGGGYGYTF
CDR3 DNA: TGCGCCAGCAGCCCTGGCGGGGGCGGCTATGGCTACACCTTC

D gene: TRBD1
V gene: TRBV7-9
J gene: TRBJ2-7
clone size: .
CDR3 protein: CASSATGGPYEQYF
CDR3 DNA: TGTGCCAGCAGCGCCACAGGGGGCCCTTACGAGCAGTACTTC

D gene: TRBD1
V gene: TRBV2
J gene: TRBJ1-5
clone size: .
CDR3 protein: CASSETTGKGQPQHF
CDR3 DNA: TGTGCCAGCAGTGAAACGACAGGGAAGGGACAGCCCCAGCATTTT

D gene: .
V gene: TRBV7-2
J gene: TRBJ2-1
clone size: .
CDR3 protein: CASSPLVMGLGEQFF
CDR3 DNA: TGTGCCAGCAGCCCCCTGGTTATGGGGCTTGGTGAGCAGTTCTTC

D gene: TRBD1
V gene: TRBV5-4
J gene: TRBJ2-7
clone size: .
CDR3 protein: CASSETGNEQYF
CDR3 DNA: TGTGCCAGCAGCGAGACAGGGAACGAGCAGTACTTC

D gene: .
V gene: TRBV30
J gene: TRBJ2-1
clone size: .
CDR3 protein: CAWSRVYNEQFF
CDR3 DNA: TGTGCCTGGAGCAGGGTATACAATGAGCAGTTCTTC